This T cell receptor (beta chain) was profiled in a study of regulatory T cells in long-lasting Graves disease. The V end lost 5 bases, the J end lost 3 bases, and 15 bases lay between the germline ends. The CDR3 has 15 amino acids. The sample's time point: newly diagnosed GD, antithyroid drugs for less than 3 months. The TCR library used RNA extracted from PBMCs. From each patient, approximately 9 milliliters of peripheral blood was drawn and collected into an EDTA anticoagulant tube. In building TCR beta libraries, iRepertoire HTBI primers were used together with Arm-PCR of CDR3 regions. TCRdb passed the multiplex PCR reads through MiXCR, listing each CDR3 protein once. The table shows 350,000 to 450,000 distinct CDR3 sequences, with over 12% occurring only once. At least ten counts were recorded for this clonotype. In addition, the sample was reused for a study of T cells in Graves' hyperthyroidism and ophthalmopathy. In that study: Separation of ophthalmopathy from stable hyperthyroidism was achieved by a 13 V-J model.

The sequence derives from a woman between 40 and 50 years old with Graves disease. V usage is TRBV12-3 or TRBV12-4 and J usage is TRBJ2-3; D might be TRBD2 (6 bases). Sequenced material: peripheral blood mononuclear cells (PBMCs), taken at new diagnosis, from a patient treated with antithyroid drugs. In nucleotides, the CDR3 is TGTGCCAGCAGTATCTGGGACTCAATGACAGATACGCAGTATTTT. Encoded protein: CASSIWDSMTDTQYF.